A single sample gave rise to the 3 T cell receptor beta chains below, sequenced in a study of cytomegalovirus exposure and HLA in healthy donors. The data were produced by immunoSEQ multiplex PCR, yet TCRdb's version contains in-frame clones alone and is incomplete. The table lists 50,000 to 80,000 clones, roughly 89% of them singletons. The sample consisted of PBMCs. These receptors all stem from a woman under 30 in good health and CMV-seronegative.

This clone was counted between two and nine times. This chain uses TRBV2 with TRBJ2-7, with 7 bases identical to TRBD1. V gave up 6 bases and J gave up 6 bases; unmatched junction bases: 5. CDR3 length equals 12 residues. Per the germline V gene, CDR1 is SNHLY and CDR2 is FYNNEI. CDR3 in DNA: TGTGCCAGCAGCTCAGGGGGACCCGAGCAGTACTTC. Amino acid sequence: CASSSGGPEQYF.

The genes are TRBV30 and TRBJ2-7; TRBD2 might be the D (6 bases). Germline V gene sequence: CDR1 GTSNPN, CDR2 SVGIG (reference sequence). Trimming stripped 2 bases from V and 6 bases from J, with 11 bases between. The CDR3 loop spans 12 amino acids. Written as DNA, the CDR3 is TGTGCCTGGAGTTTGACTAGGGCCGAGCAGTACTTC. This sequence encodes CAWSLTRAEQYF.

The chain links TRBV2 to TRBJ2-1; 10 bases align to TRBD1. Germline loops: CDR1 SNHLY, CDR2 FYNNEI. The CDR3 has 16 residues. With 7 bases clipped from V and 7 bases from J, the junction kept 13 bases outside the gene matches. CDR3 amino acids: CASKTSTGGQVNEQFF. For the CDR3, the DNA is TGTGCCAGCAAGACCTCGACAGGGGGCCAGGTGAATGAGCAGTTCTTC.